This entry lists 21 T cell receptor beta chains sequenced from one sample in a study of blood T cell repertoires in COVID-19. Produced via immunoSEQ multiplex PCR; TCRdb's table is partial and in-frame only. The table lists under 300,000 clones, 75% to 90% of them singletons. The sequenced sample consisted of PBMCs or T cells enriched from blood (not recorded which). The receptors were gathered from a woman aged 18-35 years who had recovered from COVID-19.

The rearrangement links TRBV4-1 to TRBJ1-2, with D uncertain. Germline-derived CDR1 and CDR2 are MGHRA and YSYEKL. This CDR3 has 14 amino acids. With 0 bases removed from V and 4 bases from J, the gap between germline ends came to 9 bases. In DNA form, the CDR3 reads TGCGCCAGCAGCCAAGATGCCAGCGTCTATGGCTACACCTTC. The encoded protein is CASSQDASVYGYTF.

This chain links TRBV3-1 (or the pseudogene TRBV3-2) with TRBJ2-2, with 10 bases that match TRBD2. This CDR3 has 16 residues. V shed 0 bases and J 5 bases; nucleotides not matched to a gene: 3. Germline lookup yields CDR1 LGHDT and CDR2 YNNKEL (reference sequence). CDR3 DNA sequence: TGTGCCAGCAGCCAAGATGTAGCGGGGGGTACCGGGGAGCTGTTTTTT. Encoded protein: CASSQDVAGGTGELFF.

V is TRBV5-1 and J is TRBJ2-7; tentative D call: TRBD1 (6 bases). Trimming removed 3 bases at V and 7 bases at J, with 20 bases between. The CDR3 length is 15 residues. The V gene's germline CDR1 is SGHRS and CDR2 YFSETQ. This CDR3 reads CASSSSPGHLGEQYF. In DNA form, the CDR3 reads TGCGCCAGCAGCTCCTCGCCGGGACATCTGGGGGAGCAGTACTTC.

The chain uses TRBV4-2 and TRBJ2-5; D is possibly TRBD1 (5 bases). This CDR3 has 13 amino acids. Germline CDR1 LGHNA, CDR2 YNFKEQ. V lost 0 bases, J lost 5 bases, and 7 bases lay in between. This CDR3 is CASSQEGRETQYF. CDR3 sequence (DNA): TGTGCCAGCAGCCAAGAGGGGCGGGAGACCCAGTACTTC.

This clone was seen a handful of times. The V and J genes are TRBV4-1 and TRBJ2-3; TRBD2 matches 12 bases. The V gene end was trimmed by 2 bases and the J gene end by 2 bases; junction bases not matched to a gene: 5. CDR1 is MGHRA, CDR2 YSYEKL, per germline. This CDR3 has 17 residues. CDR3 in amino acids: CASSQTGLAGITDTQYF. For the CDR3, the DNA is TGCGCCAGCAGCCAAACAGGACTAGCGGGGATCACAGATACGCAGTATTTT.

The chain is built from TRBV5-1 and TRBJ2-7; D remains ambiguous. The germline V gene encodes CDR1 SGHRS and CDR2 YFSETQ. The CDR3 length is 15 residues. The V gene lost 1 base and the J gene lost 7 bases, with 18 bases spanning the gap. Here the CDR3 DNA reads TGCGCCAGCAGCTTGATCAACCCCCTTACGGTTGAGCAGTACTTC. Its protein product is CASSLINPLTVEQYF.

The CDR3 coding sequence is TGTGCCAGCAGTCCCTTCTTAGGGAGCGGGGGGGCCACTGAGCAGTTCTTC. It specifies CASSPFLGSGGATEQFF. V usage is TRBV6-6 and J usage is TRBJ2-1; 10 bases line up with TRBD2. The germline gives CDR1 MNHNY, CDR2 SVGAGI (reference sequence). J was trimmed by 9 bases and V by 5 bases; bases with no gene match: 16. This CDR3 spans 17 amino acids.

The chain couples TRBV5-1 to TRBJ1-4; D may be TRBD1 (6 bases). CDR1 and CDR2 from the germline V gene are SGHRS and YFSETQ. The CDR3 runs to 14 residues. Trimming removed 0 bases at V and 6 bases at J, with 9 bases between. CDR3 coding DNA: TGCGCCAGCAGCTTGGCAGGGGATGATGAAAAACTGTTTTTT. This codes for CASSLAGDDEKLFF. Combining the CDR3 with reference TRBV5-1 and TRBJ1-4 gives the whole variable domain KAGVTQTPRYLIKTRGQQVTLSCSPISGHRSVSWYQQTPGQGLQFLFEYFSETQRNKGNFPGRFSGRQFSNSRSEMNVSTLELGDSALYLCASSLAGDDEKLFFGSGTQLSVL.

This clone was found once. V gene TRBV7-2 combines with J gene TRBJ2-3, with D tentatively TRBD2 (6 bases). The ends were cut back, 5 bases at V and 2 bases at J, with 11 bases in the middle. Germline loops: CDR1 SGHTA, CDR2 FQGNSA. The CDR3 is made up of 14 amino acids. This CDR3 is CASSQTSLTDTQYF. The CDR3 DNA sequence: TGTGCCAGCAGCCAAACTAGCCTCACAGATACGCAGTATTTT.

This clone is a singleton in its sample. J is TRBJ2-6 and V is TRBV9, with 12 nucleotides matching TRBD1. Germline assignment: CDR1 SGDLS and CDR2 YYNGEE. Trimming at V came to 6 bases and at J to 3 bases, leaving 7 bases not matched to a gene. The CDR3 loop spans 17 amino acids. CDR3: CASTEGQGALGANVLTF. The CDR3 DNA reads TGTGCCAGCACCGAGGGACAGGGGGCGCTTGGGGCCAACGTCCTGACTTTC.

This clone was seen more than once but under ten times. The chain couples TRBV18 to TRBJ1-6; no definite D call. CDR3 length: 14 amino acids. V was cut by 4 bases and J by 4 bases, with 8 bases left in between. CDR1 is KGHSH and CDR2 is LQKENI in the germline V gene. CDR3 nucleotide sequence: TGTGCCAGCTCACTTAACCGGTATAATTCACCCCTCCACTTT. It yields the protein CASSLNRYNSPLHF.

This chain's CDR3 is CASSYGGGGEAYEQYF. As DNA, the CDR3 is TGTGCCAGCAGTTATGGGGGAGGGGGGGAGGCCTACGAGCAGTACTTC. The gene calls are TRBV6-6 and TRBJ2-7; D possibly corresponds to TRBD2 (7 bases). Trimming removed 3 bases from V and 2 bases from J, with 17 bases in between. Germline CDR1 is MNHNY and CDR2 is SVGAGI (reference sequence). This CDR3 is 16 amino acids long.

The rearrangement uses TRBV7-6 and TRBJ2-3; D is undetermined. The CDR3 spans 15 residues. Trimming stripped 5 bases from V and 2 bases from J, with 14 bases between. The germline V gene encodes CDR1 SGHVS and CDR2 FNYEAQ. CDR3 sequence (DNA): TGTGCCAGCAGCGCAGCAGGTTTCCCCACAGATACGCAGTATTTT. Protein sequence: CASSAAGFPTDTQYF.

In nucleotides, the CDR3 is TGTGCCAGCAGCCTCCGACAAATCGGCACTGAAGCTTTCTTT. Amino acids: CASSLRQIGTEAFF. The gene calls are TRBV9 and TRBJ1-1; D remains ambiguous. The CDR3 has 14 residues. The V gene lost 4 bases and the J gene lost 4 bases, with 14 bases spanning the gap. CDR1 and CDR2 from the germline V gene are SGDLS and YYNGEE.

The chain employs TRBV15 and TRBJ2-1; tentative D call: TRBD1 (6 bases). The CDR3 length is 15 residues. Trimming took off 5 bases at V and 4 bases at J, with 15 bases between the two ends. CDR1 LNHNV and CDR2 YYDKDF come from the germline V gene (reference sequence). Here the CDR3 reads CATSVGRGGYNEQFF. The CDR3 nucleotides are TGTGCCACCAGCGTGGGGCGAGGGGGATACAATGAGCAGTTCTTC.

The chain links TRBV19 to TRBJ1-5, with D tentatively TRBD1 (6 bases). CDR3 length: 14 amino acids. Germline assignment: CDR1 LNHDA and CDR2 SQIVND (reference sequence). Trimming shortened V by 5 bases and J by 3 bases, and 11 bases separated the two germline ends. Here the CDR3 reads CASSWKGHNQPQHF. The CDR3 DNA is TGTGCCAGTAGTTGGAAGGGACACAATCAGCCCCAGCATTTT.

This chain uses TRBV6-5 with TRBJ1-1, with TRBD1 identical over 8 bases. The V segment lost 0 bases and the J segment 4 bases; nucleotides outside the gene matches: 4. Germline V lookup: CDR1 MNHEY, CDR2 SVGAGI. This CDR3 spans 15 amino acids. As DNA, the CDR3 is TGTGCCAGCAGTTACTCGATTACAGGGGGCACTGAAGCTTTCTTT. This sequence encodes CASSYSITGGTEAFF.

The chain employs TRBV6-5 and TRBJ2-7; D may be TRBD1 (5 bases). The CDR3 has 15 amino acids. Germline V gene lookup returns CDR1 MNHEY and CDR2 SVGAGI. Trimming took off 0 bases at V and 2 bases at J, with 11 bases between the two ends. Here the CDR3 DNA reads TGTGCCAGCAGTTACTCGGCCAGGGCCACCTACGAGCAGTACTTC. Amino acid sequence: CASSYSARATYEQYF.

Here the CDR3 DNA reads TGTGCCAGCAGTTACTCAAGGGGCTCTGGAAACACCATATATTTT. The encoded protein is CASSYSRGSGNTIYF. J is TRBJ1-3 and V is TRBV6-5; tentatively, D is TRBD1 (5 bases). CDR1 MNHEY and CDR2 SVGAGI come from the germline V gene. The length of the CDR3 is 15 residues. V shed 0 bases and J shed 0 bases, with 6 bases lying between them.

The rearrangement uses TRBV14 and TRBJ2-7; 8 bases align to TRBD1. The CDR3 is 16 amino acids. Germline V lookup: CDR1 SGHDN, CDR2 FVKESK. J was trimmed by 2 bases and V by 0 bases; bases with no gene match: 6. The CDR3 is CASSQDPGGLPYEQYF. The DNA for the CDR3 is TGTGCCAGCAGCCAAGACCCAGGGGGCCTTCCCTACGAGCAGTACTTC.

This clone was seen only once. CDR3 DNA sequence: TGTGCCAGCAGCTTAGACAGGGCCTACAATGAGCAGTTCTTC. Translating gives CASSLDRAYNEQFF. V usage is TRBV7-9 and J usage is TRBJ2-1; tentatively, D is TRBD1 (6 bases). This CDR3 is built from 14 residues. Germline V CDR1 and CDR2: SEHNR, FQNEAQ (reference sequence). V dropped 1 base and J dropped 2 bases, with 6 bases sitting between them.